The 7 T cell receptor beta chains reported below all come from one sample, sequenced in a study of blood T cells in healthy people across ages. The second PCR ran roughly 6 to 11 cycles with a sample-barcoded 5' primer and J-beta primers. TCRdb reanalysed the 5' RACE reads using MiXCR and keeps one entry per CDR3 protein. This table has about 670,000 distinct CDR3 sequences, approximately 52% appearing once. The sequencing sample was made of blood. The receptor source for this set is a woman of 80 years or more in good health.

On this clonotype itself: Sequence at one end of the junction differs from germline and may be a read error. The chain is built from TRBV7-9 and TRBJ2-3; D not certain. Germline loops: CDR1 SEHNR, CDR2 FQNEAQ (reference sequence). The CDR3 length is 12 residues. The DNA for the CDR3 is TGTGCCAGCAGCTCTGAACCGTTTACGCGGTATTTT. It codes for CASSSEPFTRYF. The full variable domain, completed using reference TRBV7-9 and TRBJ2-3, is DTGVSQNPRHKITKRGQNVTFRCDPISEHNRLYWYRQTLGQGPEFLTYFQNEAQLEKSRLLSDRFSAERPKGSFSTLEIQRTEQGDSAMYLCASSSEPFTRYFGPGTRLTVL.

This clonotype was recorded at least ten times. The chain has TRBV2 and TRBJ1-1; D is unclear. Trimming cost V 3 bases and J 0 bases, with 8 bases left between them. CDR1 is SNHLY and CDR2 is FYNNEI in the germline V gene. This CDR3 contains 14 residues. The CDR3 region is CASSERAMNTEAFF. For the CDR3, the DNA is TGTGCCAGCAGTGAGAGGGCTATGAACACTGAAGCTTTCTTT. Combining the CDR3 with reference TRBV2 and TRBJ1-1 gives the whole variable domain EPEVTQTPSHQVTQMGQEVILRCVPISNHLYFYWYRQILGQKVEFLVSFYNNEISEKSEIFDDQFSVERPDGSNFTLKIRSTKLEDSAMYFCASSERAMNTEAFFGQGTRLTVV.

This clonotype was seen a single time. A read error may produce the germline difference seen at one junction end. The CDR3 bases are TGTGCCAGCAGCCCAATGGGTCGCATGAGCACAGATACGCGGTATTTT. Its translation is CASSPMGRMSTDTRYF. This chain links TRBV7-3 with TRBJ2-3; D unclear. Germline V gene sequence: CDR1 SGHTA, CDR2 FQGTGA. The CDR3 runs 16 residues.

This clonotype was counted at least ten times. V usage is TRBV28 and J usage is TRBJ1-2; maybe TRBD1 (5 bases). Looked up from germline, CDR1 is MDHEN and CDR2 is SYDVKM. This CDR3 comprises 14 residues. With 7 bases removed from V and 2 bases from J, the gap between germline ends came to 14 bases. The CDR3 reads CASMYVDSNYGYTF. In DNA, the CDR3 is TGTGCCAGCATGTACGTCGACAGCAACTATGGCTACACCTTC.

This clonotype is a singleton in its sample. The chain is built from TRBV11-2 and TRBJ2-5, with D possibly TRBD2 on 5 matching bases. Judging by the DNA end, TRBJ2-7 fits better; the J call may be wrong. The CDR3 contains 16 residues. CDR1 is SGHAT, CDR2 FQNNGV, per germline. This CDR3 reads CASSPVLDSLVYEQYF. Written as DNA, the CDR3 is TGTGCCAGCAGCCCCGTACTGGACTCACTGGTCTACGAGCAGTACTTC.

This clonotype was seen ten or more times. CDR3 sequence (DNA): TGTGCCAGCAGCTACTGGCGCGCCCGTAGGGCAGATACGCAGTATTTT. Translation gives CASSYWRARRADTQYF. This chain links TRBV7-2 with TRBJ2-3; no definite D call. This CDR3 comprises 16 residues. Looked up from germline, CDR1 is SGHTA and CDR2 is FQGNSA. The V gene lost 4 bases and the J gene lost 4 bases, with 18 bases spanning the gap. Full variable domain (remainder filled in from reference TRBV7-2 and TRBJ2-3): GAGVSQSPSNKVTEKGKDVELRCDPISGHTALYWYRQSLGQGLEFLIYFQGNSAPDKSGLPSDRFSAERTGGSVSTLTIQRTQQEDSAVYLCASSYWRARRADTQYFGPGTRLTVL.

The table lists this clonotype with many counts. The chain links TRBV5-6 to TRBJ2-5, with D uncertain. Germline CDR1 reads SGHDT; CDR2 reads YYEEEE. The germline V and J ends were trimmed by 2 bases and 1 base, with 9 bases remaining between them. This CDR3 has 14 residues. CDR3 DNA: TGTGCCAGCAGCTTTATGCAGGTCCAAGAGACCCAGTACTTC. It yields the protein CASSFMQVQETQYF.